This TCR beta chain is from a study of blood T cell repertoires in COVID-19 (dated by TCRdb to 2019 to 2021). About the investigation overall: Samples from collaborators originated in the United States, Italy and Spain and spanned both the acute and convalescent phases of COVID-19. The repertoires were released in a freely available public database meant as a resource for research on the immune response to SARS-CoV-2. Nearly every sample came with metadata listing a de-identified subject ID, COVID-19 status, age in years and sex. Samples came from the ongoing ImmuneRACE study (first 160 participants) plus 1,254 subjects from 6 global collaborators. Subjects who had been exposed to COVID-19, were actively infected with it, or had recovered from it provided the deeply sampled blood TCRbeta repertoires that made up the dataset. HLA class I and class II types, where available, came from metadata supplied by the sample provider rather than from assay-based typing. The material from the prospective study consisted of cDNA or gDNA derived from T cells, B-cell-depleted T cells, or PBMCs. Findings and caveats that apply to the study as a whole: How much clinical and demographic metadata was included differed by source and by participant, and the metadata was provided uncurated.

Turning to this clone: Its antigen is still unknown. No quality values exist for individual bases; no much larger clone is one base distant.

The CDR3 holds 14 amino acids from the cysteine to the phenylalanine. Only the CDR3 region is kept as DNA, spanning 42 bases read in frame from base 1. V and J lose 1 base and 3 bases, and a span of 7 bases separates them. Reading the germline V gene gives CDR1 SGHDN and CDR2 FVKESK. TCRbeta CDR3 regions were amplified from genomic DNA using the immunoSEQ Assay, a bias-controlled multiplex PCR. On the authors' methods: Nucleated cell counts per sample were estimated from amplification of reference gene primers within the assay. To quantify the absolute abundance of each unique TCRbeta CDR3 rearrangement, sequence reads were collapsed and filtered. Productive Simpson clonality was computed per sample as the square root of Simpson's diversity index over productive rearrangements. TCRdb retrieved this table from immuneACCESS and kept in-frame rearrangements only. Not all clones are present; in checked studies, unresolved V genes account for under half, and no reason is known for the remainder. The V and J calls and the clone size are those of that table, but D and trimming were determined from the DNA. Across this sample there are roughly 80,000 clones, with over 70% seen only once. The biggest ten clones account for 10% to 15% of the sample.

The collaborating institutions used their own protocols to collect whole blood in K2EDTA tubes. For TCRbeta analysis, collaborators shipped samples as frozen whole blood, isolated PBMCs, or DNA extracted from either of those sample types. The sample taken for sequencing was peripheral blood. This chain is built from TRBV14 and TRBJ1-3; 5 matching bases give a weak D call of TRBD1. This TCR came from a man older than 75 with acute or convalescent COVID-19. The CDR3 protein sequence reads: CASSQARVGNTIYF. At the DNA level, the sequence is TGTGCCAGCAGCCAAGCCAGGGTTGGAAACACCATATATTTT.